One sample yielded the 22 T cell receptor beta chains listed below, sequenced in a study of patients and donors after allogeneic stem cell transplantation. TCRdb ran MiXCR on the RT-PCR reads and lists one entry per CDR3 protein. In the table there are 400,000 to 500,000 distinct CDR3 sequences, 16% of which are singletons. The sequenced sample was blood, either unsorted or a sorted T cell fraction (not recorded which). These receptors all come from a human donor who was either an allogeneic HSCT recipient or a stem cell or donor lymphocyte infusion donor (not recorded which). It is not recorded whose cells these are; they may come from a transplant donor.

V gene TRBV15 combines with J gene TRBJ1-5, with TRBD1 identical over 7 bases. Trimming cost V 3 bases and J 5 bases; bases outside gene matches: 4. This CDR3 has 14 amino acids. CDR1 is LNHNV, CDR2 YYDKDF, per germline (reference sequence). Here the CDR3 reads CATSRDRRYQPQHF. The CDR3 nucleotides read TGTGCCACCAGCAGGGACAGGCGTTATCAGCCCCAGCATTTT.

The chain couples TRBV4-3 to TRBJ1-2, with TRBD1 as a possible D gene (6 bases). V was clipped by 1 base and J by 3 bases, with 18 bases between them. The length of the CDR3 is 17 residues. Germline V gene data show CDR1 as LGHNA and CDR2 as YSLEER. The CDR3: CASSQVLAGAPHYGYTF. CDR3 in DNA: TGCGCCAGCAGCCAAGTCCTCGCAGGGGCTCCACACTATGGCTACACCTTC.

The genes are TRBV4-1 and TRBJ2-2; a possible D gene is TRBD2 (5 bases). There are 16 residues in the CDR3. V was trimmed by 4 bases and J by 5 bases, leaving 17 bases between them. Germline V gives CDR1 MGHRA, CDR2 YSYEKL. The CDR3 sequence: CASSRSPGSITGELFF. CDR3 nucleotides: TGCGCCAGCAGCCGAAGTCCGGGATCTATAACCGGGGAGCTGTTTTTT.

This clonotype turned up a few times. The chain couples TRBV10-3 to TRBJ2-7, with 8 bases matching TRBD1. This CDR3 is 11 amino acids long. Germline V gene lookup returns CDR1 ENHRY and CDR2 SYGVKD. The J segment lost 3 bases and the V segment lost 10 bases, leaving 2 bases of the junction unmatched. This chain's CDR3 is CATTGGYEQYF. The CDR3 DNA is TGTGCCACCACAGGGGGCTACGAGCAGTACTTC.

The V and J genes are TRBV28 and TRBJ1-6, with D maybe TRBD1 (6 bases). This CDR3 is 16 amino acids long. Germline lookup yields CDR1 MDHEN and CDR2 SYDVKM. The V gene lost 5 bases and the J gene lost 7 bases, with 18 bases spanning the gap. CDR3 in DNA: TGTGCCAGCAGTCAAAACACCAGGGGAAGCAATTCACCCCTCCACTTT. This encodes CASSQNTRGSNSPLHF.

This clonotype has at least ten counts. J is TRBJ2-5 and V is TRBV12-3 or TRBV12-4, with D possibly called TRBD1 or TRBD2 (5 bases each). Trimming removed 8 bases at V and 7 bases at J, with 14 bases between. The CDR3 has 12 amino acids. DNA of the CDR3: TGTGCCAGCGGGTCCTTGAGGGGGACCCAGTACTTC. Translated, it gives CASGSLRGTQYF.

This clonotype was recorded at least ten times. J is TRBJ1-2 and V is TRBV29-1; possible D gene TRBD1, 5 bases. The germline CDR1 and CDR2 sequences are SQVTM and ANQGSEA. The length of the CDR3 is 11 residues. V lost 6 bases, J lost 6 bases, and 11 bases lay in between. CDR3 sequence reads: CSVEGRNGYTF. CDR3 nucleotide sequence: TGCAGCGTGGAGGGGCGCAATGGCTACACCTTC.

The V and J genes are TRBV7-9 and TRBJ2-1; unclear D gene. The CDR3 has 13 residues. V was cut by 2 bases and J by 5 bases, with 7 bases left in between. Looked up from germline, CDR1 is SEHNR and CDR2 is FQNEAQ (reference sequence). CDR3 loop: CASSLNHNNEQFF. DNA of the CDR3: TGTGCCAGCAGCTTAAACCACAACAATGAGCAGTTCTTC.

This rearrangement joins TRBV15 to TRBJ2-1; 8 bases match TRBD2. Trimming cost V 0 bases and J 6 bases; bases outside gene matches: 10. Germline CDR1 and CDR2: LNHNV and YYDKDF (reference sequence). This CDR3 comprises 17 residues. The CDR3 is CATSRDLGTSSINEQFF. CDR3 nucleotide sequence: TGTGCCACCAGCAGAGATCTGGGGACTAGTAGTATCAATGAGCAGTTCTTC.

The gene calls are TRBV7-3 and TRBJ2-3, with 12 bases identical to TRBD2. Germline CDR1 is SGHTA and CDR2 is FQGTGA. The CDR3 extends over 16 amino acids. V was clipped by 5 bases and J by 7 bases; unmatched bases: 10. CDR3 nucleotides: TGTGCCAGCAGCGACCCGCTAGCGGGAGGGCTTAATACGCAGTATTTT. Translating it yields CASSDPLAGGLNTQYF. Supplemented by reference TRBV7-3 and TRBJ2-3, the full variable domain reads GAGVSQTPSNKVTEKGKYVELRCDPISGHTALYWYRQSLGQGPEFLIYFQGTGAADDSGLPNDRFFAVRPEGSVSTLKIQRTERGDSAVYLCASSDPLAGGLNTQYFGPGTRLTVL.

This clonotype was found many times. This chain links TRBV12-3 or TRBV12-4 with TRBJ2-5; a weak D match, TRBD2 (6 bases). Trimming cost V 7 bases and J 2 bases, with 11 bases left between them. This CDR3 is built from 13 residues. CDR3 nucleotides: TGTGCCAGCACCATGACTAGGCAAGAGACCCAGTACTTC. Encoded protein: CASTMTRQETQYF.

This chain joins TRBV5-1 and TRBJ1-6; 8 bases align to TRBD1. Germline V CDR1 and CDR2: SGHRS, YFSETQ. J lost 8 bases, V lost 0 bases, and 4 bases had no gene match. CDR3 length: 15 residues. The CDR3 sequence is CASSLGQGPHSPLHF. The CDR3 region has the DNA TGCGCCAGCAGCTTGGGACAGGGGCCCCATTCACCCCTCCACTTT.

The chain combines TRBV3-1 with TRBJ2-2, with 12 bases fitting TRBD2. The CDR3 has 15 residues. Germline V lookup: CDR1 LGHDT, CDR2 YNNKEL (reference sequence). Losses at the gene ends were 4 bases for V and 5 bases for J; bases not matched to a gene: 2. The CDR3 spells CASSPSGRATGELFF. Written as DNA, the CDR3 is TGTGCCAGCAGCCCTAGCGGGAGGGCTACCGGGGAGCTGTTTTTT.

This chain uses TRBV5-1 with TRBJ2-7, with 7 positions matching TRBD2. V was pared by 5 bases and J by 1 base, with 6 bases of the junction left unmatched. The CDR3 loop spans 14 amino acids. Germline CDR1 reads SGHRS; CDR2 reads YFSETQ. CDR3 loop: CASRSSGDSYEQYF. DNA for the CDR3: TGCGCCAGCAGGTCAAGCGGGGATTCCTACGAGCAGTACTTC.

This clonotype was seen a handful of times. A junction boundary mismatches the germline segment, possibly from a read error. CDR3 DNA sequence: TGCAGTGCTAGCCTCGAGAGGCCGGGCCCCTCCTCCGAGCAGTACTTC. Protein: CSASLERPGPSSEQYF. The chain carries TRBV20-1 and TRBJ2-7, with unresolved D. This CDR3 spans 16 amino acids. Germline V gene lookup returns CDR1 DFQATT and CDR2 SNEGSKA (reference sequence).

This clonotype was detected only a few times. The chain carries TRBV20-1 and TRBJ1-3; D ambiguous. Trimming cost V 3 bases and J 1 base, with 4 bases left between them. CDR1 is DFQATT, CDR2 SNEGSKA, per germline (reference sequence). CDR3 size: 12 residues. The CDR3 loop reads CSARGSGNTIYF. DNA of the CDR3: TGCAGTGCTAGGGGTTCTGGAAACACCATATATTTT.

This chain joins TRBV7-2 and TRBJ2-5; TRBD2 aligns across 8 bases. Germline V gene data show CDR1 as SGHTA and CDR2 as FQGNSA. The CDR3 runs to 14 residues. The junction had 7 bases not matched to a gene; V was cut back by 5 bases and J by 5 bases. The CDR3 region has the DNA TGTGCCAGCAGCGGAGGACTAGCTGTGGAGACCCAGTACTTC. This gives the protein CASSGGLAVETQYF.

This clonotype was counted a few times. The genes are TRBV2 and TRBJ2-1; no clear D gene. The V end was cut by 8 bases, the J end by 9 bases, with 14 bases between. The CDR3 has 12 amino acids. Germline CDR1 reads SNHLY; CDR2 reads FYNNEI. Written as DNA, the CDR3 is TGTGCCAGCTCGGCCCCCGCGGCTGAGCAGTTCTTC. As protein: CASSAPAAEQFF.

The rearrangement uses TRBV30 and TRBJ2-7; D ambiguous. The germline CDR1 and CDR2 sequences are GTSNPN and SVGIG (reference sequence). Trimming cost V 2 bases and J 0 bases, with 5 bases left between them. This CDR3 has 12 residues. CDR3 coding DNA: TGTGCCTGGAGTCCCAACTCCTACGAGCAGTACTTC. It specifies CAWSPNSYEQYF.

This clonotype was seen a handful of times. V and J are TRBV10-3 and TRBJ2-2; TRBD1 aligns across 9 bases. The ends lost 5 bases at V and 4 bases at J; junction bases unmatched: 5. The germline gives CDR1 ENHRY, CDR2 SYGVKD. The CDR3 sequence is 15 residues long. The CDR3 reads CAISPGQGGTGELFF. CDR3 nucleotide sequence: TGTGCCATCAGTCCGGGACAGGGAGGCACCGGGGAGCTGTTTTTT.

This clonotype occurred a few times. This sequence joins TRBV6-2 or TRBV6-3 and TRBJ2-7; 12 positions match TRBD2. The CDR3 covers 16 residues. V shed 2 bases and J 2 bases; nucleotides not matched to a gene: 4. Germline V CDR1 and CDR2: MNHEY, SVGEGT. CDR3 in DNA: TGTGCCAGCAGTTACCCCCTAGCGGGAGGGGCCTACGAGCAGTACTTC. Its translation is CASSYPLAGGAYEQYF.

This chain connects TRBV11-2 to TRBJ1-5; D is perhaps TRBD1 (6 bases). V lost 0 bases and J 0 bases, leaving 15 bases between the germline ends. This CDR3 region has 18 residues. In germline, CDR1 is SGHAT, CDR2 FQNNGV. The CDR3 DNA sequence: TGTGCCAGCAGCTTAGAGGGACAAGGAAAAAATAGCAATCAGCCCCAGCATTTT. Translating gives CASSLEGQGKNSNQPQHF.